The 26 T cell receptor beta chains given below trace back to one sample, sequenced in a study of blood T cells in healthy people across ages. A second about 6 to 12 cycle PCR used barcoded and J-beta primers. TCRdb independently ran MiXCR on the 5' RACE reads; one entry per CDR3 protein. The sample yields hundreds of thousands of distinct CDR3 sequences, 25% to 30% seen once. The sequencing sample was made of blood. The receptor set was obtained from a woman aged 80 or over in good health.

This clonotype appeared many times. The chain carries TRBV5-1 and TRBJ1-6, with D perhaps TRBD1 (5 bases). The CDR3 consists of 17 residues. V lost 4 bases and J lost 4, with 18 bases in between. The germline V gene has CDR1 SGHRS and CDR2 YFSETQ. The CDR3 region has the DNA TGCGCCAGCAGCGTGAGAGACAGAAACCTTTATAATTCACCCCTCCACTTT. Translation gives CASSVRDRNLYNSPLHF. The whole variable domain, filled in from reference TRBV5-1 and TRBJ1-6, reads KAGVTQTPRYLIKTRGQQVTLSCSPISGHRSVSWYQQTPGQGLQFLFEYFSETQRNKGNFPGRFSGRQFSNSRSEMNVSTLELGDSALYLCASSVRDRNLYNSPLHFGNGTRLTVT.

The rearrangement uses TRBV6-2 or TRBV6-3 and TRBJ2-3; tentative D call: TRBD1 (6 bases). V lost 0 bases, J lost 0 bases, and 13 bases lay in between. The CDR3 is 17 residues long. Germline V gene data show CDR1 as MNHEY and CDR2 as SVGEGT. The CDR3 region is CASSYSYREWSTDTQYF. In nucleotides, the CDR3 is TGTGCCAGCAGTTACTCTTACAGGGAATGGAGCACAGATACGCAGTATTTT.

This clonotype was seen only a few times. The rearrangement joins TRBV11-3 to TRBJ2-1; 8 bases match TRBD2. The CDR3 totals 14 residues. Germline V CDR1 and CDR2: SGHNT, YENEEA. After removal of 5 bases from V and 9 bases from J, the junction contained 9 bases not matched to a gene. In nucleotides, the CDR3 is TGTGCCAGCAGCCCCCCCGGGACTAGAGCTGAGCAGTTCTTC. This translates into CASSPPGTRAEQFF. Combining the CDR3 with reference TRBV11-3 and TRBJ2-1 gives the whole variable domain EAGVVQSPRYKIIEKKQPVAFWCNPISGHNTLYWYLQNLGQGPELLIRYENEEAVDDSQLPKDRFSAERLKGVDSTLKIQPAELGDSAVYLCASSPPGTRAEQFFGPGTRLTVL.

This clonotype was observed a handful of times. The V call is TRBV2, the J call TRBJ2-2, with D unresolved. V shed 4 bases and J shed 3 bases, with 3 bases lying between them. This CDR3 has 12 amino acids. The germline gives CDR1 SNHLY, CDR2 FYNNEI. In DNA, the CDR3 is TGTGCCAGCAGTGCGGACACCGGGGAGCTGTTTTTT. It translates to CASSADTGELFF.

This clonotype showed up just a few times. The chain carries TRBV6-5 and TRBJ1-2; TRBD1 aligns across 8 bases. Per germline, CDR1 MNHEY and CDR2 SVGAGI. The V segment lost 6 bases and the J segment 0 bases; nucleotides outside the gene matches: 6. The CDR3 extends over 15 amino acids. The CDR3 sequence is CASRDTGGANYGYTF. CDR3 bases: TGTGCCAGCAGGGATACAGGGGGGGCTAACTATGGCTACACCTTC.

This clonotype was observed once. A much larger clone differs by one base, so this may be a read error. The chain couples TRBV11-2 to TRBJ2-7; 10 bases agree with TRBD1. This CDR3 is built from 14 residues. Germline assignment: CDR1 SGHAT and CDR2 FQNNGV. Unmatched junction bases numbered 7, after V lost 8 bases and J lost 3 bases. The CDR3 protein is CASGSRTGGYEQYF. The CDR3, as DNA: TGTGCCAGCGGCTCCCGGACAGGGGGCTACGAGCAGTACTTC.

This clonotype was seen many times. CDR3 region: CASSEDGAGGNEQFF. The CDR3, as DNA: TGTGCCAGCAGTGAAGATGGAGCGGGGGGGAATGAGCAGTTCTTC. The chain uses TRBV2 and TRBJ2-1; 10 bases are shared with TRBD2. Germline loops: CDR1 SNHLY, CDR2 FYNNEI. The CDR3 spans 15 residues. Trimming took 1 base from V and 7 from J; bases not matched to a gene: 4.

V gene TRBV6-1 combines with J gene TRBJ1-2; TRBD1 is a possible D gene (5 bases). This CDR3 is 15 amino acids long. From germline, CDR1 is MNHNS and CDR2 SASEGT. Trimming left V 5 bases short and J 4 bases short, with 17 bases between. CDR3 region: CASSQQQGTGYGYTF. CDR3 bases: TGTGCCAGCAGTCAACAACAAGGGACGGGCTATGGCTACACCTTC.

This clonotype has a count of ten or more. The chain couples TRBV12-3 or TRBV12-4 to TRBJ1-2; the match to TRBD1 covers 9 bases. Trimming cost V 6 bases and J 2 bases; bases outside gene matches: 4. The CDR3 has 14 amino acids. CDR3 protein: CASSTTGGNYGYTF. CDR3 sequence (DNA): TGTGCCAGCAGCACCACAGGGGGCAACTATGGCTACACCTTC.

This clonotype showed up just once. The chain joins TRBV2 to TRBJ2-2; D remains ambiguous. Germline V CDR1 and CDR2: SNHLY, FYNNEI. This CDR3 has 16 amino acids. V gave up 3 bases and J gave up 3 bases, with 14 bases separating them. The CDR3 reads CASSDFAARDTGELFF. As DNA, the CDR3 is TGTGCCAGCAGTGACTTCGCGGCAAGGGACACCGGGGAGCTGTTTTTT.

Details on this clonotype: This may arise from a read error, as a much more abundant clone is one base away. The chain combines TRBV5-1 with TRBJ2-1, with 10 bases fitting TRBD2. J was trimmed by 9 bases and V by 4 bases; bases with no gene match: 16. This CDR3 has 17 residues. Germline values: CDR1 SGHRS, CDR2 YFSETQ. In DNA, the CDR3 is TGCGCCAGCAGCCCGAGGGCTAGCGGGGGCCCAATATCTGAGCAGTTCTTC. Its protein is CASSPRASGGPISEQFF.

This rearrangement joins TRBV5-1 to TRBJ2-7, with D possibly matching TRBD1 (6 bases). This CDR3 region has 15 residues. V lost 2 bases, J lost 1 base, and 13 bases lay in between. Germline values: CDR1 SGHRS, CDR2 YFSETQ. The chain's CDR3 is CASSLTDRASYEQYF. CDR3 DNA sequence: TGCGCCAGCAGCTTAACGGACAGAGCGTCCTACGAGCAGTACTTC.

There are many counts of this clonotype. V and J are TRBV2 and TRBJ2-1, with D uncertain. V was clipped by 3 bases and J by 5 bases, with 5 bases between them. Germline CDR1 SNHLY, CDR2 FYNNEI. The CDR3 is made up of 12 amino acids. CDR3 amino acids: CASSDDDNEQFF. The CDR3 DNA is TGTGCCAGCAGTGATGATGACAATGAGCAGTTCTTC.

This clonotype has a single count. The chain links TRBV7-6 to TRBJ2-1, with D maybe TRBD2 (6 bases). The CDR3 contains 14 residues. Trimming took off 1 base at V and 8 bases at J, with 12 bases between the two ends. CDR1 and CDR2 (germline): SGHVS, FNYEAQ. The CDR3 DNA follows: TGTGCCAGCAGCTTAGATGCGGGGTTGCATGAGCAGTTCTTC. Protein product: CASSLDAGLHEQFF.

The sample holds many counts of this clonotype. The CDR3 DNA follows: TGTGCCAGCAGGCCTGCGGGGGGCGGGGTCCAAGAGACCCAGTACTTC. Protein product: CASRPAGGGVQETQYF. V usage is TRBV7-9 and J usage is TRBJ2-5; 8 positions match TRBD2. CDR3 length: 16 amino acids. The J segment lost 1 base and the V segment lost 6 bases, leaving 10 bases of the junction unmatched. The germline CDR1 and CDR2 sequences are SEHNR and FQNEAQ (reference sequence).

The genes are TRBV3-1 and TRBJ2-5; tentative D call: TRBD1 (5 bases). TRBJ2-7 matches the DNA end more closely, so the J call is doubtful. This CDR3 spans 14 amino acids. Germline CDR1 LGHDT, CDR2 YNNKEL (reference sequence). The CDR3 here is CASSEVRGTYEQYF. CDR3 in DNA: TGTGCCAGCAGTGAAGTTAGGGGAACCTACGAGCAGTACTTC.

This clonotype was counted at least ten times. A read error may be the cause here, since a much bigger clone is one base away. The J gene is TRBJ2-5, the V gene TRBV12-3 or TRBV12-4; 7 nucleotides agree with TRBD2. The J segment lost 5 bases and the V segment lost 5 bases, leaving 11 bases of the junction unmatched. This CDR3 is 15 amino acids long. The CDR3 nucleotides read TGTGCCAGCAGTCCCGGGGGGTCGTACGGGGAGACCCAGTACTTC. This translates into CASSPGGSYGETQYF.

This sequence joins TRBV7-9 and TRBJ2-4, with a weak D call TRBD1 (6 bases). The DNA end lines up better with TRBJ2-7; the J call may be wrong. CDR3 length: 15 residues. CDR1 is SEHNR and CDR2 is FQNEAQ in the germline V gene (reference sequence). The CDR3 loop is CASSLDRLGFSEQYF. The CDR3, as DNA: TGTGCCAGCAGCCTCGACAGGCTGGGGTTCTCCGAGCAGTACTTC.

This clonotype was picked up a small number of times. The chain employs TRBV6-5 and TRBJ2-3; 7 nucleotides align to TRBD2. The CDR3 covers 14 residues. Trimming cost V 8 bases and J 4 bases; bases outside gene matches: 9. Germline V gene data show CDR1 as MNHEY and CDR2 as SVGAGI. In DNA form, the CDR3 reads TGTGCCAGCCGATGGGGTACTAGCGCAGATACGCAGTATTTT. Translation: CASRWGTSADTQYF.

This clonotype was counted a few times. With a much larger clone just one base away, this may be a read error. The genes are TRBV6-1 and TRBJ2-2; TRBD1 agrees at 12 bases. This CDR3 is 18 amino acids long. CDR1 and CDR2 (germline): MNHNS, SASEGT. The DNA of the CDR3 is TGTGCCAGCAGCTCACAGTCGGGACAGGGGGCGAACACCAGGGAGCTGTTTTTT. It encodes CASSSQSGQGANTRELFF.

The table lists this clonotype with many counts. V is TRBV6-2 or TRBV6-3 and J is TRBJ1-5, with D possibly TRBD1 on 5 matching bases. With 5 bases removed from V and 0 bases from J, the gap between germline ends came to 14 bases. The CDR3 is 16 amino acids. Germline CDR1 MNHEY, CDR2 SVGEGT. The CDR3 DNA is TGTGCCAGCAGTAACTGGGGACGGTATAGCAATCAGCCCCAGCATTTT. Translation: CASSNWGRYSNQPQHF.

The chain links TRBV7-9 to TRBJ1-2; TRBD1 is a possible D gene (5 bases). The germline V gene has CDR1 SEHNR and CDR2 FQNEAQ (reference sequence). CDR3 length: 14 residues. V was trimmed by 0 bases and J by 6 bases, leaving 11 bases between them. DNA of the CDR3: TGTGCCAGCAGCTTAGCGGCAGGGCCCAATGGCTACACCTTC. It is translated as CASSLAAGPNGYTF.

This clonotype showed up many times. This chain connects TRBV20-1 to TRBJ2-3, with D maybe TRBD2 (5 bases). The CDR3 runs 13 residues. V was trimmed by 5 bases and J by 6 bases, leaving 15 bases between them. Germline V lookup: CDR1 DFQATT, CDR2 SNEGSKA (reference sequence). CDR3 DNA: TGCAGTGCTGGAGGAGTCGTCTTTGATACGCAGTATTTT. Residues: CSAGGVVFDTQYF.

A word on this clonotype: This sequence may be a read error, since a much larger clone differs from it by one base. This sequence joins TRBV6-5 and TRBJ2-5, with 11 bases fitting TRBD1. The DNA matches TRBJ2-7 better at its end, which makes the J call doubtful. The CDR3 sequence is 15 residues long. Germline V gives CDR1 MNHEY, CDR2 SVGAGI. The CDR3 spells CASSKTGTGGYEQYF. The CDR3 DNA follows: TGTGCCAGCAGTAAGACCGGGACAGGGGGTTACGAGCAGTACTTC.

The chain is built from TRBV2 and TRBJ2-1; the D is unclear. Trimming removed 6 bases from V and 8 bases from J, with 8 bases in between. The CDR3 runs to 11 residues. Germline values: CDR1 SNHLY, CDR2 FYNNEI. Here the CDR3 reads CASRLYDEQFF. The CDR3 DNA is TGTGCCAGCAGATTATACGATGAGCAGTTCTTC. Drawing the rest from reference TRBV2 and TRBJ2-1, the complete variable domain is EPEVTQTPSHQVTQMGQEVILRCVPISNHLYFYWYRQILGQKVEFLVSFYNNEISEKSEIFDDQFSVERPDGSNFTLKIRSTKLEDSAMYFCASRLYDEQFFGPGTRLTVL.

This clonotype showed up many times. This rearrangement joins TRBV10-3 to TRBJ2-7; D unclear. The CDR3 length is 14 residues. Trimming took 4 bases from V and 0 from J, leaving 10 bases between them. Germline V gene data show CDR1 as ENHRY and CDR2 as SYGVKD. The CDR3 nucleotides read TGTGCCATCAGTGGTTTCCAGAGCTCCTACGAGCAGTACTTC. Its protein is CAISGFQSSYEQYF.